This T cell receptor beta chain emerged from a study of shared clonotypes between healthy human individuals. Germline lookup yields CDR1 MGHRA and CDR2 YSYEKL. The V and J ends lost 0 bases and 5 bases respectively, with 11 bases between them. CDR3 size: 15 residues. TCRdb keeps only in-frame clones here, not all; method: immunoSEQ multiplex PCR. The sample has roughly 2,300,000 clones, 92% seen once; the top ten hold approximately 0.4%. The CD4+ fraction was divided into a CD45RA+ naive subset and a CD45RA-negative memory subset. Source material: naive CD4+ T cells from PBMCs. Described subset: CD45RA+ positively selected. J is TRBJ2-1 and V is TRBV4-1; D ambiguous. This TCR was sampled from a man between 18 and 35 years old in good health. Some clones in this sample may be carry-over from other donors' samples. The CDR3 DNA reads as TGCGCCAGCAGCCAAGAGATAACAGCTCACAATGAGCAGTTCTTC. Translated, it gives CASSQEITAHNEQFF.